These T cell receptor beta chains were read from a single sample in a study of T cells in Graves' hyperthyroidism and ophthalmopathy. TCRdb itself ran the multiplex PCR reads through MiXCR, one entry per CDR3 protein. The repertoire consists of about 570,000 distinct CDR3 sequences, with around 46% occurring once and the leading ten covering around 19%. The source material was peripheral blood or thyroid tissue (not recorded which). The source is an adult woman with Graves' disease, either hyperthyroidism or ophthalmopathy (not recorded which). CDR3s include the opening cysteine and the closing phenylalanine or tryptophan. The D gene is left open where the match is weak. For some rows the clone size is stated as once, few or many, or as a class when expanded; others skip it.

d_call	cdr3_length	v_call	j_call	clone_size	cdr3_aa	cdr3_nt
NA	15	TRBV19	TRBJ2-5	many	CASSIDPAGQETQYF	TGTGCCAGTAGTATAGACCCTGCGGGACAAGAGACCCAGTACTTC
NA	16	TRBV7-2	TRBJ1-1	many	CASSLFLWGPVQEAFF	NA
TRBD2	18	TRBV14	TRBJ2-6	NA	CASSQGLAGSSGANVLTF	TGTGCCAGCAGCCAAGGACTAGCGGGAAGCTCTGGGGCCAACGTCCTGACTTTC
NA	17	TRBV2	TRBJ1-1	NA	CASNEQGAPLLDTEAFF	TGTGCCAGCAATGAACAGGGAGCCCCACTACTTGACACTGAAGCTTTCTTT
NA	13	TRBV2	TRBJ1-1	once	CASRRDGITEAFF	TGTGCCAGCAGGAGGGACGGAATCACTGAAGCTTTCTTT
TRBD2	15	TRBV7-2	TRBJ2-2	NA	CASSSTSGRTGELFF	TGTGCCAGCAGCTCGACTAGCGGGAGGACCGGGGAGCTGTTTTTT
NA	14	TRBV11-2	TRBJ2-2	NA	CASIRQANSGELFF	TGTGCCAGCATCCGACAGGCCAACTCTGGGGAGCTGTTTTTT
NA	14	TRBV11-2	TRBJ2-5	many	CASSLGLTQETQYF	TGTGCCAGCAGCTTAGGGCTAACCCAAGAGACCCAGTACTTC
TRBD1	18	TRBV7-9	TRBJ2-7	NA	CASSLYQLGTGRIYEQYF	TGTGCCAGCAGTTTATATCAACTCGGGACAGGGCGCATCTACGAGCAGTACTTC
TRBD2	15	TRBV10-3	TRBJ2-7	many	CASQKGLAGRFEQYF	TGTGCCTCCCAGAAGGGGCTAGCGGGAAGATTCGAGCAGTACTTC
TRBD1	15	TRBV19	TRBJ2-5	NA	CASSITGGRDQPQYF	TGTGCCAGTAGTATCACAGGGGGCAGGGATCAGCCCCAGTACTTC
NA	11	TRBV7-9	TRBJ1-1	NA	CASSLANEAFF	TGTGCCAGCAGCCTAGCAAATGAAGCTTTCTTT
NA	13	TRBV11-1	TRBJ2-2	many	CASMGDDTGELFF	TGTGCCAGCATGGGGGACGACACCGGGGAGCTGTTTTTT
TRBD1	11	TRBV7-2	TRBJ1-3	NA	CASSMGRDSDF	TGTGCCAGCAGCATGGGCCGGGACAGCGATTTT
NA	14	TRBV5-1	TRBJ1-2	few	CASSLGTGLYGYTF	TGCGCCAGCAGCTTGGGGACGGGACTTTATGGCTACACCTTC
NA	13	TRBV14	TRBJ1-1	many	CASSQKGYGGAFF	TGTGCCAGCAGCCAAAAAGGGTACGGCGGAGCTTTCTTT
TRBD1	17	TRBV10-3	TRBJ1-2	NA	CAISRVGTGHGDYGYTF	TGTGCCATCAGCCGCGTCGGGACAGGGCACGGAGACTATGGCTACACCTTC
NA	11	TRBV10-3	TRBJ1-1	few	CAIRAGSEAFF	TGTGCCATCAGGGCAGGGTCCGAAGCTTTCTTT
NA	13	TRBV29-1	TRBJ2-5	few	CSVLGVSQETQYF	TGCAGCGTTCTGGGGGTATCCCAAGAGACCCAGTACTTC
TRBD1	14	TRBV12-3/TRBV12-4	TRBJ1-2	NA	CASRGTGGGMGYTF	TGTGCCAGCAGGGGGACAGGGGGTGGTATGGGCTACACCTTC
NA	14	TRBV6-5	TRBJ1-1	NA	CAIGGAGSNTEAFF	TGTGCCATAGGGGGAGCAGGGAGCAACACTGAAGCTTTCTTT
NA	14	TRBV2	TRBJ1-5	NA	CASSGDGGDQPQHF	TGTGCCAGCAGTGGGGACGGGGGCGATCAGCCCCAGCATTTT
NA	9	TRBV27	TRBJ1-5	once	CASSYAQHF	TGTGCCAGCAGTTATGCCCAGCATTTT
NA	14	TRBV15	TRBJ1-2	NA	CCTSREAGFYGYTF	NA
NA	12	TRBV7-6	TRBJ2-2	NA	CASSQERGELFF	TGTGCCAGCAGCCAAGAACGAGGGGAGCTGTTTTTT
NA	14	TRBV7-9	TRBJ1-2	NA	CASKKEGLNYGYTF	TGTGCCAGCAAAAAGGAAGGACTGAACTATGGCTACACCTTC
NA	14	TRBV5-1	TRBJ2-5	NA	CASILGPAQETQYF	TGCGCCAGCATATTGGGGCCAGCCCAGGAGACCCAGTACTTC
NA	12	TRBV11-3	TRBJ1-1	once	CASSALTGEAFF	TGTGCCAGCAGCGCCCTAACAGGGGAAGCTTTCTTT
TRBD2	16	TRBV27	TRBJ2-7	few	CASSSLSGRASYEQYF	TGTGCCAGCAGTTCTTTGAGCGGGAGGGCCTCCTACGAGCAGTACTTC
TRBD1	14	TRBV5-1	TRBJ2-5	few	CASSFAQGRETQYF	TGCGCCAGCAGCTTTGCACAGGGGAGAGAGACCCAGTACTTC
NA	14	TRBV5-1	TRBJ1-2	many	CASSHRSRDYGYTF	TGCGCCAGCAGCCATCGTTCCCGGGACTATGGCTACACCTTC
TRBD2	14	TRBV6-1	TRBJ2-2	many	CASSLAGEWGELFF	TGTGCCAGCAGCCTAGCGGGAGAATGGGGGGAGCTGTTTTTT
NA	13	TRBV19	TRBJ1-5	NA	CASSIERGQPQHF	TGTGCCAGTAGTATCGAGAGGGGACAGCCCCAGCATTTT
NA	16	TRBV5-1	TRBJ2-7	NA	CASSFRGGRSHYEQYF	TGCGCCAGCAGCTTCCGTGGGGGGCGTTCACACTACGAGCAGTACTTC
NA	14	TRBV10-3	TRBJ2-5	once	CAISAVGGVETQYF	TGTGCCATCAGTGCGGTGGGAGGAGTGGAGACCCAGTACTTC
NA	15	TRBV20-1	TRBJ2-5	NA	CSFSPGREGAETQYF	TGCAGTTTTTCTCCGGGCAGGGAGGGGGCAGAGACCCAGTACTTC
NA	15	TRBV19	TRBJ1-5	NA	CASSAKTGYNQPQHF	TGTGCCAGCAGTGCCAAAACGGGCTACAATCAGCCCCAGCATTTT
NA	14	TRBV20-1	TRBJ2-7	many	CSATSPLSGYEQYF	TGCAGTGCCACCTCACCCCTTAGCGGCTACGAGCAGTACTTC
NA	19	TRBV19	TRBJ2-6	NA	CASSSYPGHLPSGANVLTF	TGTGCCAGTAGTAGCTATCCGGGACACCTTCCCTCTGGGGCCAACGTCCTGACTTTC
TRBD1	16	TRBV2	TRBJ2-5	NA	CASSKGTGMNEETQYF	TGTGCCAGCAGTAAAGGGACAGGGATGAACGAAGAGACCCAGTACTTC
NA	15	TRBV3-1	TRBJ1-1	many	CASSQGTVGYTEAFF	TGTGCCAGCAGCCAAGGGACAGTGGGTTACACTGAAGCTTTCTTT
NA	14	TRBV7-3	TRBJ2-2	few	CASSPGSHTGELFF	TGTGCCAGCAGCCCCGGGTCCCACACCGGGGAGCTGTTTTTT
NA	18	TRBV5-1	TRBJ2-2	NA	CASSVPGTRDVYTGELFF	TGCGCCAGCAGCGTTCCCGGGACCAGGGATGTTTACACCGGGGAGCTGTTTTTT
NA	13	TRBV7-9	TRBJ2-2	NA	CASWGRVTGELFF	TGTGCCAGTTGGGGCAGGGTCACCGGGGAGCTGTTTTTT
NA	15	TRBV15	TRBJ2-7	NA	CATSRGGSESYEQYF	TGTGCCACCAGCAGAGGTGGCAGTGAATCCTACGAGCAGTACTTC
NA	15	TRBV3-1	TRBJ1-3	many	CASSHRVGSGNTIYF	TGTGCCAGCAGCCACCGAGTAGGGTCTGGAAACACCATATATTTT
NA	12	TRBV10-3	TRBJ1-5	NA	CAPGRVWQPQHF	TGTGCCCCTGGGCGGGTTTGGCAGCCCCAGCATTTT
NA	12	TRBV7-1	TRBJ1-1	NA	CASTQGLGEAFF	TGTGCCAGCACTCAGGGGCTTGGAGAAGCTTTCTTT
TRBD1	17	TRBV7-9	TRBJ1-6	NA	CASSLTAGGQANSPLHF	TGTGCCAGCAGCTTAACCGCAGGGGGACAGGCGAATTCACCCCTCCACTTT
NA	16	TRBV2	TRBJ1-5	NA	CASSATGHYSNQPQHF	TGTGCCAGCAGTGCCACGGGACACTATAGCAATCAGCCCCAGCATTTT